These T cell receptor beta chains were read from a single sample in a study of cytotoxic CD8 clonotypes in ibrutinib-treated CLL. Produced via immunoSEQ multiplex PCR; TCRdb's table is partial and in-frame only. This table has roughly 200,000 clones, just under 80% appearing once. The sequences come from PBMCs, collected after 12 months of ibrutinib treatment. These receptors were collected from a human donor with chronic lymphocytic leukemia. Each CDR3 is given with its conserved first and last residue. A D gene is named only where the DNA matches it firmly. Clone sizes are given selectively: once, few, many, or a class where the clone is expanded.

TGTGCCAGCAGCCACCGGGACAGGGGTGGCTACACCTTC CASSHRDRGGYTF TRBD1 TRBV11-2 - TRBJ1-2
TGTGCCAGCAGCCAATGGGGGCGTTACGAGCAGTTCTTC CASSQWGRYEQFF - TRBV7-8 few TRBJ2-1
TGTGCCAGCAGCTCCTCCTCCCGCGGGAGGTACGAGCAGTACTTC CASSSSSRGRYEQYF TRBD2 TRBV9 - TRBJ2-7
TGTGCCAGCAGCTTACGGCCAGGGAGTTCCTACAATGAGCAGTTCTTC CASSLRPGSSYNEQFF - TRBV7-3 - TRBJ2-1
TGTGCCATCAGTGAGGTAAGGGGATCGGGCAATCAGCCCCAGCATTTT CAISEVRGSGNQPQHF - TRBV10-3 many TRBJ1-5
TGTGCCAGCTCTGCGGCGAATCTTGAATACGGCACTGAAGCTTTCTTT CASSAANLEYGTEAFF - TRBV18 - TRBJ1-1
TGCGCCAGCAGCTTGGATGGACAGGGGGACTATGGCTACACCTTC CASSLDGQGDYGYTF TRBD1 TRBV5-1 few TRBJ1-2
TGTGCCAGCAGTTACTCAGGGCAAAACAGGGATGGCTACACCTTC CASSYSGQNRDGYTF - TRBV6-5 - TRBJ1-2
TGTGCCAGCAGTGAAGACGGAGCTAGCAATCAGCCCCAGCATTTT CASSEDGASNQPQHF - TRBV6-1 - TRBJ1-5
TGTGCCAGCAGCCCCGCAAGTTTCAATCAGCCCCAGCATTTT CASSPASFNQPQHF - TRBV7-6 - TRBJ1-5
TGCGCCAGCAGCCAAGCGGAGGTCTCCTACGAGCAGTACTTC CASSQAEVSYEQYF - TRBV4-1 - TRBJ2-7
TGTGCCAGCAGTTTACAGGGGGACGGGGCTTTCTTT CASSLQGDGAFF TRBD1 TRBV6-5 - TRBJ1-1
TGCAGCGTTATGGACAGTAACACCGGGGAGCTGTTTTTT CSVMDSNTGELFF - TRBV29-1 - TRBJ2-2
TGTGCCAGCAGCTTAGGGCAAGGGCCCCAGCATTTT CASSLGQGPQHF - TRBV7-2 many TRBJ1-5
TGTGCCAGCAGTCTGGATGTAGCTACAGAAAGCTATGGCTACACCTTC CASSLDVATESYGYTF - TRBV21-1 - TRBJ1-2
TGCGCCAGCAGCCCGGGACTAGGCTTCTTCTACGAGCAGTACTTC CASSPGLGFFYEQYF TRBD2 TRBV5-1 - TRBJ2-7
TGTGCCAGCAGTTACCAACTGCAGGGGGTCCGGGATACGCAGTATTTT CASSYQLQGVRDTQYF TRBD1 TRBV6-5 - TRBJ2-3
TGTGCCAGCTCACCACCTGCGGGCGGGGGGCACAATGAGCAGTTCTTC CASSPPAGGGHNEQFF TRBD2 TRBV18 few TRBJ2-1
TGCGCCAGCACTGACAGCTACGAGCAGTACTTC CASTDSYEQYF - TRBV23-1 - TRBJ2-7
TGCGCCAGCAGCTTGGAAGGGGGTAGGGTCACTGAAGCTTTCTTT CASSLEGGRVTEAFF - TRBV5-1 - TRBJ1-1
TGTGCCAGCAGCTGGGGGGGACCAAAGGTCCACGAGCAGTACTTC CASSWGGPKVHEQYF TRBD2 TRBV27 - TRBJ2-7
TGTGCCAGCAGATTAACAGGGGGAACTAATGAAAAACTGTTTTTT CASRLTGGTNEKLFF TRBD1 TRBV6-6 - TRBJ1-4
TGTGCCAGCAGCTCCCTGGACCGGACAGGGAATCAGCCCCAGCATTTT CASSSLDRTGNQPQHF TRBD1 TRBV11-3 - TRBJ1-5
TGTGCCAGCAGTGACCAGCGGGACTTCTACGAGCAGTACTTC CASSDQRDFYEQYF TRBD2 TRBV6-1 - TRBJ2-7
TGTGCCAGCAGCTTATCGCGCGGGACAGGCTACGAGCAGTACTTC CASSLSRGTGYEQYF TRBD1 TRBV11-1 few TRBJ2-7
TGCGCCAGCAGCTCCGAGGGGGTATCGAACACCATATATTTT CASSSEGVSNTIYF - TRBV5-1 once TRBJ1-3
TGTGCCAGCATGGGGCAGAGCTACGAGCAGTACTTC CASMGQSYEQYF - TRBV2 few TRBJ2-7
TGTGCCAGCAGCTTGACAGCAGGGGGCGCGAGACCCTACGAGCAGTACTTC CASSLTAGGARPYEQYF TRBD1 TRBV5-4 - TRBJ2-7
TGTGCCTTAGTATCCGAGGAATATACGGTATTCGGGGGAGCTTTCTTT CALVSEEYTVFGGAFF - TRBV30 - TRBJ1-1
TGTGCCAGCTTGGATGGACGCTACACCTTC CASLDGRYTF - TRBV6-5 once TRBJ1-2
TGTGCCAGCAGCTACGGGACTAGCGTCTCAAATGAGCAGTTCTTC CASSYGTSVSNEQFF TRBD2 TRBV5-6 - TRBJ2-1
TGTGCCAGCAGCGCCGGGACACCAAGAGACACCATATATTTT CASSAGTPRDTIYF - TRBV6-5 - TRBJ1-3
TGTGCCAGTAGTCTCGGACGGCTCCAAGAGACCCAGTACTTC CASSLGRLQETQYF - TRBV19 - TRBJ2-5
TGTGCCAGCAGCCAAGCGTTCGATAGAACGGGAGGGGACGAGCAGTACTTC CASSQAFDRTGGDEQYF TRBD2 TRBV4-2 - TRBJ2-7
TGTGCCAGCAGCTTATCGTGGGGGGGCCGAGGAGGCGAGCAGTTCTTC CASSLSWGGRGGEQFF - TRBV7-2 - TRBJ2-1
TGTGCCAGTAGTTCAACGGCTAACACTGAAGCTTTCTTT CASSSTANTEAFF - TRBV19 - TRBJ1-1
TGTGCCAGCAGCTGGATTGGGGCCCAGTACTTC CASSWIGAQYF - TRBV7-3 - TRBJ2-5
TGTGCCAGCAGTCCTCGACAGGGGTTGAACACTGAAGCTTTCTTT CASSPRQGLNTEAFF TRBD1 TRBV27 - TRBJ1-1
TGTGCCAGCAGCCTGGCGGGGGGTGACTATGGCTACACCTTC CASSLAGGDYGYTF - TRBV6-1 - TRBJ1-2
TGTGCCAGCAGTTACCGCGGGACTAGCACAGATACGCAGTATTTT CASSYRGTSTDTQYF - TRBV6-5 - TRBJ2-3
TGTGCCAGCAGCGTAGTACTAGCGGGCCTCAATGAGCAGTTCTTC CASSVVLAGLNEQFF TRBD2 TRBV9 - TRBJ2-1